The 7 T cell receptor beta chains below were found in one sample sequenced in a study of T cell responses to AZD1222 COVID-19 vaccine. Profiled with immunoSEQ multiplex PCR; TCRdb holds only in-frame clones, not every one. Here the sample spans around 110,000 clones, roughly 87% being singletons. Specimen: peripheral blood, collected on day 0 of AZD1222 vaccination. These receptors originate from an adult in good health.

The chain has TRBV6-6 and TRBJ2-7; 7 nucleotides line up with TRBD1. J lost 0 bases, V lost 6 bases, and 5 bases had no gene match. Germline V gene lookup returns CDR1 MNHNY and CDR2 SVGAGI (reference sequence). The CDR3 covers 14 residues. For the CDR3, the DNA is TGTGCCAGCAGCCCCAGGGGGAACTCCTACGAGCAGTACTTC. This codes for CASSPRGNSYEQYF.

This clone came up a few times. In DNA form, the CDR3 reads TGTGCCAGTAGGGGGGAGGTGAACACTGAAGCTTTCTTT. Residues: CASRGEVNTEAFF. J is TRBJ1-1 and V is TRBV19; TRBD1 is a possible D gene (5 bases). The CDR3 extends over 13 amino acids. Germline CDR1 reads LNHDA; CDR2 reads SQIVND (reference sequence). V shed 6 bases and J shed 0 bases, with 8 bases lying between them.

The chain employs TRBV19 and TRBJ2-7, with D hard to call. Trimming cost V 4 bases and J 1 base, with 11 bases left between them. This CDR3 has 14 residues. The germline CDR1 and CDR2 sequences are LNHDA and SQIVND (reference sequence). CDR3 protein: CASSTAYGSYEQYF. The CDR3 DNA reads TGTGCCAGTAGTACCGCCTACGGGTCCTACGAGCAGTACTTC.

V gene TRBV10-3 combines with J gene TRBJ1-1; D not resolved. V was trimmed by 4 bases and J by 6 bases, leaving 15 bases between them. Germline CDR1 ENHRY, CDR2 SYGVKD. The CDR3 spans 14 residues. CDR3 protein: CAISGQGGLPEAFF. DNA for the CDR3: TGTGCCATCAGTGGCCAAGGAGGGCTTCCTGAAGCTTTCTTT.

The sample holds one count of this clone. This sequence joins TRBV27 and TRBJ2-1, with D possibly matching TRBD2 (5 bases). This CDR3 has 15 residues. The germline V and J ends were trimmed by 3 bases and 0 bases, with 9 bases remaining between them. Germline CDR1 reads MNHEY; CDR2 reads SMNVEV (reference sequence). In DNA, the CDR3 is TGTGCCAGCAGTTTCGGGGTGAGCTCCTACAATGAGCAGTTCTTC. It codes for CASSFGVSSYNEQFF.

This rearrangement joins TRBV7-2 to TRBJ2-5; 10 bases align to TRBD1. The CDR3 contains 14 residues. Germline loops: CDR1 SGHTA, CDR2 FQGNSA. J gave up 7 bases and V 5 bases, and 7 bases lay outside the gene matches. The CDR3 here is CASSPRDRGGTQYF. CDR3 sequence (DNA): TGTGCCAGCAGCCCCCGGGACAGGGGAGGGACCCAGTACTTC.

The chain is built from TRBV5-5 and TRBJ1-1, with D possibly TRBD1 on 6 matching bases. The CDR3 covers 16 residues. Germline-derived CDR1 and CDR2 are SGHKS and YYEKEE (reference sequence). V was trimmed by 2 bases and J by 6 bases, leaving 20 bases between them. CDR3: CASSFLSTGSGAEAFF. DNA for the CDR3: TGTGCCAGCAGCTTCCTGTCAACAGGGAGTGGAGCTGAAGCTTTCTTT.